A selection of T cell receptor beta chains follows, all from one sample in a study of cytomegalovirus exposure and HLA in healthy donors. Produced via immunoSEQ multiplex PCR; TCRdb's table is partial and in-frame only. The data show around 150,000 clones, about four fifths seen once. Sequencing was done on a sample of PBMCs. These TCRs come from a man aged 25-40 years in good health. CDR3s include the opening cysteine and the closing phenylalanine or tryptophan. D genes are given only for firm matches. Not all rows give a size; the values are once, few, many and, for expanded clones, a class.

clone size	V gene	J gene	D gene	CDR3 DNA	CDR3 protein
-	TRBV9	TRBJ2-1	-	TGTGCCAGCAGCCCCAGGGCGGGGGCGTCCTACAATGAGCAGTTCTTC	CASSPRAGASYNEQFF
-	TRBV7-9	TRBJ1-2	-	TGTTCCAGCAGCCTAACCCCGGGGGACTATGGCTACACCTTC	CSSSLTPGDYGYTF
few	TRBV9	TRBJ2-2	TRBD1	TGTGCCAGCAGCGACTCCGGGACAGGGTGGACCGGGGAGCTGTTTTTT	CASSDSGTGWTGELFF
-	TRBV6-1	TRBJ2-7	-	TGTGCCAGCAGTACATGGACGGGATCCTACGAGCAGTACTTC	CASSTWTGSYEQYF
-	TRBV5-1	TRBJ2-2	TRBD1	TGCGCCAGCAGCTCCAAGGACAGGTGGGACACCGGGGAGCTGTTTTTT	CASSSKDRWDTGELFF
-	TRBV6-5	TRBJ2-7	-	TGTGCCAGCAGGCGGGACAGCCCCTACGAGCAGTACTTC	CASRRDSPYEQYF
-	TRBV28	TRBJ2-3	TRBD2	TGTGCCAGCGGAGCGGGAAGCACAGATACGCAGTATTTT	CASGAGSTDTQYF
-	TRBV7-2	TRBJ1-1	TRBD1	TGTGCCAGCAGCTCCTTACTTACGGGACAGCGGCGTGCTTTCTTT	CASSSLLTGQRRAFF
-	TRBV6-6	TRBJ2-5	TRBD2	TGTGCCAGCAGTTGGCTAGCGGGAGGGGAGACCCAGTACTTC	CASSWLAGGETQYF
-	TRBV15	TRBJ2-7	TRBD2	TGTGCCACCAGCTTGGGACTAGCGGGAGCGGCCGACTACGAGCAGTACTTC	CATSLGLAGAADYEQYF
-	TRBV29-1	TRBJ2-6	TRBD1	TGCAGCGTTGGACAGGGAGCCGCTGGGGCCAACGTCCTGACTTTC	CSVGQGAAGANVLTF
-	TRBV11-3	TRBJ2-5	-	TGTGCCAGCAGCTCGGGGGACTCACTCAGGGAGCAGTACTTC	CASSSGDSLREQYF
-	TRBV28	TRBJ1-4	-	TGTCCGCAGGTGGGGGGAACTAATGAAAAACTGTTTTTT	CPQVGGTNEKLFF
-	TRBV19	TRBJ2-4	-	TGTGCCAGTAGTATAGTGCCAGTAGCCAAAAACATTCAGTACTTC	CASSIVPVAKNIQYF
-	TRBV10-1	TRBJ1-1	-	TGCGCCAGCAGTGCGAATCGGGGGGGGTCCACTGAAGCTTTCTTT	CASSANRGGSTEAFF
-	TRBV9	TRBJ2-2	-	TGTGCCAGCAGCGGGCCGATCGGGGAGCTGTTTTTT	CASSGPIGELFF
-	TRBV29-1	TRBJ2-7	TRBD2	TGCAGCGTTGATACTAGCGGGAGTTTGAACGAGCAGTACTTC	CSVDTSGSLNEQYF
-	TRBV10-3	TRBJ2-7	-	TGTGCCGCGAGGGACTCCACCTACGAGCAGTACTTC	CAARDSTYEQYF
few	TRBV5-1	TRBJ2-1	-	TGCGCCAGCACGATACAGGGAATCCCCTACAATGAGCAGTTCTTC	CASTIQGIPYNEQFF
-	TRBV4-3	TRBJ2-7	TRBD2	TGCGCCAGCAGCCAAGACCCCGGGGGGACCTACGAGCAGTACTTC	CASSQDPGGTYEQYF
few	TRBV19	TRBJ2-1	-	TGTGCCAGTAGTCAGGGTGGAGCCAATGAGCAGTTCTTC	CASSQGGANEQFF
-	TRBV28	TRBJ2-7	TRBD2	TGTGCCAGCAGTTTGCCCTCTAGCGGGGGGAGCTACGAGCAGTACTTC	CASSLPSSGGSYEQYF
-	TRBV13	TRBJ2-1	TRBD1	TGTGCCAGCAGCCCCCGGCAGGGGGCCTACAATGAGCAGTTCTTC	CASSPRQGAYNEQFF
-	TRBV30	TRBJ1-4	-	TGTGCCTGGTATCCCAGGGAGGTAGCTAATGAAAAACTGTTTTTT	CAWYPREVANEKLFF
few	TRBV6-5	TRBJ2-7	-	TGTGCCAGCAGTCAAAAAGCGTGGGGCAGCGAGCAGTACTTC	CASSQKAWGSEQYF
-	TRBV4-3	TRBJ1-1	TRBD1	TGCGCCAGCAGCCAAGGGGACAGGAACACTGAAGCTTTCTTT	CASSQGDRNTEAFF
-	TRBV6-1	TRBJ2-1	-	TGTGCCAGCGGGACAGCTTCGGGGGTCAATGAGCAGTTCTTC	CASGTASGVNEQFF